This TCR beta chain derives from a study of Graves' ophthalmopathy and Graves' hyperthyroidism. Study conclusions and caveats: The study's model predicted ophthalmopathy progression at about 68% sensitivity and 72% to 75% specificity.

Worth noting for this clonotype: No antigen is known for it. The junction departs from germline at one end; a sequencing error may be responsible.

The CDR3 extends over 17 amino acids. Per the germline V gene, CDR1 is ENHRY and CDR2 is SYGVKD. For repertoire sequencing, the TCR beta CDR3 regions were amplified from RNA transcripts. HTBI primers served in a first-round RT-PCR, which a second-round multiplex PCR followed. TCRdb analysed the multiplex PCR reads with MiXCR anew, one entry per CDR3 protein. The sample includes approximately 700,000 distinct CDR3 sequences, roughly two fifths of them seen just once. Excluded: other autoimmune disease, uncontrolled infection, pregnancy or lactation. The diagnostic workup employed clinical symptoms, serum thyroxine, TRAb, thyroid ultrasound and orbital computed tomography. A volume of around 9.5 ml of fresh peripheral blood supplied the PBMCs.

This receptor was identified in an adult man with Graves' ophthalmopathy. Specimen: peripheral blood. The genes are TRBV10-3 and TRBJ1-5; possible D gene TRBD1, 5 bases. CDR3 residues: CASSSLPRQNSNQPQHF. The CDR3 bases are TGTGCCAGCAGTTCCTTACCAAGACAGAATAGCAATCAGCCCCAGCATTTT.